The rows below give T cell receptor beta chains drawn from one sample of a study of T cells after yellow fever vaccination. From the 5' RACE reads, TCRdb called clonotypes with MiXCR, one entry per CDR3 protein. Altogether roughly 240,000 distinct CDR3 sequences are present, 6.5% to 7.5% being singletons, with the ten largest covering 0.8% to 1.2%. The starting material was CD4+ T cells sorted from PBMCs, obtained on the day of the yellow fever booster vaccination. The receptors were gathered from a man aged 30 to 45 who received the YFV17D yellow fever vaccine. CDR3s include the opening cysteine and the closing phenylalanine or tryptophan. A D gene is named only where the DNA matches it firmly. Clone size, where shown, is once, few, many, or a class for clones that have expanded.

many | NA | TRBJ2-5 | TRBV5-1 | TGCGCCAGCAGCTTGGCCCCCGCTACGGAGACCCAGTACTTC | CASSLAPATETQYF
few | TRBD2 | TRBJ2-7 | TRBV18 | TGTGCCAGCTCACCATCCCGTGTAGCGGGAGACTCCTACGAGCAGTACTTC | CASSPSRVAGDSYEQYF
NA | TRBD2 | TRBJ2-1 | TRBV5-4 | TGTGCCAGCAGCTCAATACTGACTAGCGGAACTTACAATGAGCAGTTCTTC | CASSSILTSGTYNEQFF
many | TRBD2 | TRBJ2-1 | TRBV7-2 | TGTGCCAGCAGCTTTCTAGCGGGACCATTTAATGAGCAGTTCTTC | CASSFLAGPFNEQFF
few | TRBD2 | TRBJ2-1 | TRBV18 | TGTGCCAGCTCACCAGTTAGCGGGAGTGGAAATGAGCAGTTCTTC | CASSPVSGSGNEQFF
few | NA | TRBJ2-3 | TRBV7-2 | TGTGCCAGCACCCTTAAAGGGTCAGGCACAGATACGCAGTATTTT | CASTLKGSGTDTQYF
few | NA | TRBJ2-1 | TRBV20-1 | TGCAGTGCTAGCACGCAGAGTAGCCTTCCCCCTTTC | CSASTQSSLPPF
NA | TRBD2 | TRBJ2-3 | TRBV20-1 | TGCAGTGCCCCACTAGCGGGAATCGATACGCAGTATTTT | CSAPLAGIDTQYF
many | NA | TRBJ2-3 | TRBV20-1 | TGCAGGGTAGTGGGTTCGGGAGATACGCAGTATTTT | CRVVGSGDTQYF
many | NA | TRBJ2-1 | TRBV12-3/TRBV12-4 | TGTGCCAGCAGAGAGTTATTGGGCTACAATGAGCAGTTCTTC | CASRELLGYNEQFF
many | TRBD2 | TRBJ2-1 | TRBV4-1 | TGCGCCAGCAGGATCGGGATAGCGGGAGTAAGTGAGCAGTTCTTC | CASRIGIAGVSEQFF
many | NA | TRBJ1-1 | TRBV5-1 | TGCGCCAGCAAATTAGAGGACTGGGGCGGCACTGAAGCTTTCTTT | CASKLEDWGGTEAFF
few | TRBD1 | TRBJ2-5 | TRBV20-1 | TGCAGTGCAAACAGGGGGTCCGAGACCCAGTACTTC | CSANRGSETQYF
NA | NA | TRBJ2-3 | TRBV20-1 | TGCAGTGCTAGGGGTCAGATTAGCACAGATACGCAGTATTTT | CSARGQISTDTQYF
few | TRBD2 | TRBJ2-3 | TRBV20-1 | TGCAGTGCTAGAGCCGCGGGGGGATCGAACACAGATACGCAGTATTTT | CSARAAGGSNTDTQYF
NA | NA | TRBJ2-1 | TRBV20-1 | TGCAGTGCTAGAGGGCGGGGAGCGTCCTATCACAATGAGCAGTTCTTC | CSARGRGASYHNEQFF
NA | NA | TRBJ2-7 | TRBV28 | TGTGCCAGCAGTTTTATGTGGAACGAGCAGTACTTC | CASSFMWNEQYF
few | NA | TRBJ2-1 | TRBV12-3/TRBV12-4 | TGTGCCAGCAGTTTACGTGCGACTGCCTACAATGAGCAGTTCTTC | CASSLRATAYNEQFF
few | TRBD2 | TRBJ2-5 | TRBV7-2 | TGTGCCAGCAGCTTTAGCGGGAGCCGGGAGACCCAGTACTTC | CASSFSGSRETQYF
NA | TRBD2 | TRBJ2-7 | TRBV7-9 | TGTGCCAGCAGCCCGGCGGGAGGGCCGACGGAGCAGTACTTC | CASSPAGGPTEQYF
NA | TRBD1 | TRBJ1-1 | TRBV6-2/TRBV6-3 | TGTGCCAGCAACAGGGGGATTAAACCTGAAGCTTTCTTT | CASNRGIKPEAFF
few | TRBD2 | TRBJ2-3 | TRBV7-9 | TGTGCCAGCAGCCTGTTACTACTAGCGAAGGATACGCAGTATTTT | CASSLLLLAKDTQYF
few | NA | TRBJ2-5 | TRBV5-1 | TGCGCCAGCAGCTTGGAGGGGGGGGAGACCCAGTACTTC | CASSLEGGETQYF